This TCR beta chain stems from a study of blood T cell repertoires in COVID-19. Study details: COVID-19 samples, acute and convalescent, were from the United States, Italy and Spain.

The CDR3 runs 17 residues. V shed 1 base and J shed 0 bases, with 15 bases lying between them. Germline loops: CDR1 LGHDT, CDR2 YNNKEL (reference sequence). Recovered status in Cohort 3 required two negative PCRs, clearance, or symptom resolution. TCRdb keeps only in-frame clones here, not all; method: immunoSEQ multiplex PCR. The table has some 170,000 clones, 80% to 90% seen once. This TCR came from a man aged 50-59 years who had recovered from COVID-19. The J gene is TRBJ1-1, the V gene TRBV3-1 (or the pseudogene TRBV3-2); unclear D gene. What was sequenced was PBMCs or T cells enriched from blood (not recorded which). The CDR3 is CASSQASSGGMNTEAFF. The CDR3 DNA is TGTGCCAGCAGCCAAGCCTCCTCGGGAGGAATGAACACTGAAGCTTTCTTT.